This TCR beta chain was sequenced during a study of control samples from healthy donors and cancer patients. Germline values: CDR1 SGHVT, CDR2 SQSDAQ. The CDR3 consists of 19 residues. V shed 7 bases and J shed 5 bases, with 33 bases lying between them. Libraries were prepared by immunoSEQ multiplex PCR; TCRdb keeps only in-frame clonotypes and omits some of them. This table has about 160,000 clones, approximately 94% appearing once. The chain employs TRBV7-4 and TRBJ2-7; possibly TRBD1 or TRBD2 for D (5 bases each). The sequence came from a man aged 60 to 69 with colorectal cancer. The sample taken for sequencing was PBMCs. The CDR3 region is CASINMLGSGRKLYHEQYF. In DNA form, the CDR3 reads TGTGCCAGCATCAACATGTTGGGGTCGGGGCGCAAACTCTACCACGAGCAGTACTTC.